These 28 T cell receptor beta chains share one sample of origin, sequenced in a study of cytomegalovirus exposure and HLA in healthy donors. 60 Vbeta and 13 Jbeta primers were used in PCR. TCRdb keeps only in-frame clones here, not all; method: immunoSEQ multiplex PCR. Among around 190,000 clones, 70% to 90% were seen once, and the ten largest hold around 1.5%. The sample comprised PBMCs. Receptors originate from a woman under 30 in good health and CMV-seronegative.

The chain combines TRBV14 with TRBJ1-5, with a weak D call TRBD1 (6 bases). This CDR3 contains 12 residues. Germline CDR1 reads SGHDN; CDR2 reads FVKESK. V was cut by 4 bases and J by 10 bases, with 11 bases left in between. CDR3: CASSLSRGPQHF. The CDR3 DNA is TGTGCCAGCAGCCTTTCCAGGGGACCCCAGCATTTT.

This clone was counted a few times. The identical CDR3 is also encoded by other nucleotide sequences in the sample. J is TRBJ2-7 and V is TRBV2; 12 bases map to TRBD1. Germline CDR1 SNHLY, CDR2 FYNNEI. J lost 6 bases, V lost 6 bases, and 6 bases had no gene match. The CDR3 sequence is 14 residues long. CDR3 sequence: CASRKGQGAGEQYF. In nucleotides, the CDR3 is TGTGCCAGCAGAAAGGGACAGGGGGCTGGCGAGCAGTACTTC.

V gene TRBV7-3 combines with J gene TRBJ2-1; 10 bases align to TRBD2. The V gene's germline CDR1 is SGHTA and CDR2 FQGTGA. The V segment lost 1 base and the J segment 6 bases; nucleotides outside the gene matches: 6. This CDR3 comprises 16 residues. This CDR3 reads CASSLMASGSLNEQFF. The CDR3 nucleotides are TGTGCCAGCAGCTTAATGGCTAGCGGGAGTCTCAATGAGCAGTTCTTC.

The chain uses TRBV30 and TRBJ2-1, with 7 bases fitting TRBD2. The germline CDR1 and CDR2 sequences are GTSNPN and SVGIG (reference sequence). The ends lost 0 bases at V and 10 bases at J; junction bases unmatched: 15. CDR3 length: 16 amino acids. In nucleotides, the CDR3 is TGTGCCTGGAGTGTACGGGACGGGAGGCTCGTCTTCGAGCAGTTCTTC. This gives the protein CAWSVRDGRLVFEQFF.

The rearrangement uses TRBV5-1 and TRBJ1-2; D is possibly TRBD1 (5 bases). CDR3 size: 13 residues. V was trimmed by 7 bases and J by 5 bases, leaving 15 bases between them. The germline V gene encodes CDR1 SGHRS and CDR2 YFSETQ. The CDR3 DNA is TGCGCCAGCGCCCGCGCGGGGGGGTATGGCTACACCTTC. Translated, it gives CASARAGGYGYTF. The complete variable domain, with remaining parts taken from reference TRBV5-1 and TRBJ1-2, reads KAGVTQTPRYLIKTRGQQVTLSCSPISGHRSVSWYQQTPGQGLQFLFEYFSETQRNKGNFPGRFSGRQFSNSRSEMNVSTLELGDSALYLCASARAGGYGYTFGSGTRLTVV.

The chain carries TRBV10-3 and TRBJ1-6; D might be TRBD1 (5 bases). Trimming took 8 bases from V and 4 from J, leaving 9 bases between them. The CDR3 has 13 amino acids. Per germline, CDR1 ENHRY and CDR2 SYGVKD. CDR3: CAIADTYNSPLHF. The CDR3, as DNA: TGTGCCATCGCGGACACGTATAATTCACCCCTCCACTTT.

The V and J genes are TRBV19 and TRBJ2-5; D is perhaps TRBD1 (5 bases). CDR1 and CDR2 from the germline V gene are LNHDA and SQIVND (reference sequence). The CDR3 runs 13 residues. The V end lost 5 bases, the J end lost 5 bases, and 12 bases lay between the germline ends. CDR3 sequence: CASSLAGLETQYF. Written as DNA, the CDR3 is TGTGCCAGTAGTCTCGCAGGGCTGGAGACCCAGTACTTC.

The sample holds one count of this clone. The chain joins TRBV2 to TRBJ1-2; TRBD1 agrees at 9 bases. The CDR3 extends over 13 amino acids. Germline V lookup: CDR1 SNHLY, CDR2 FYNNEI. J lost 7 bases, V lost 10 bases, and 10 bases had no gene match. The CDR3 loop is CATHAGTGSGYTF. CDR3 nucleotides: TGTGCCACCCACGCCGGGACAGGGAGTGGCTACACCTTC.

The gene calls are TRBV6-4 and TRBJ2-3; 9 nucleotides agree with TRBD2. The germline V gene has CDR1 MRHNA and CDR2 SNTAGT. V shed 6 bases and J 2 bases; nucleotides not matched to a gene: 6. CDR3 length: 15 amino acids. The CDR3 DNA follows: TGTGCCAGCAGCATAGCGGGAGAGGCCACAGATACGCAGTATTTT. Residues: CASSIAGEATDTQYF.

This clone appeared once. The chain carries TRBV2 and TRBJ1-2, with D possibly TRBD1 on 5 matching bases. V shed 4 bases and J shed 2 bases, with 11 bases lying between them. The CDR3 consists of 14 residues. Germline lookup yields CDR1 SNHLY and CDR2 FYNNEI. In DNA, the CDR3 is TGTGCCAGCAGTGGGGGTCAGGGAAACTATGGCTACACCTTC. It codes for CASSGGQGNYGYTF.

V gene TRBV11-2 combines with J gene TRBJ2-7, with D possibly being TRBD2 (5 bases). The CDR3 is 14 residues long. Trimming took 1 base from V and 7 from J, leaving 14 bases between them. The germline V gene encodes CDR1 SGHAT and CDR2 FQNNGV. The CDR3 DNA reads TGTGCCAGCAGCTTAGGTAGTGTGAGGAGGGAGCAGTACTTC. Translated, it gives CASSLGSVRREQYF.

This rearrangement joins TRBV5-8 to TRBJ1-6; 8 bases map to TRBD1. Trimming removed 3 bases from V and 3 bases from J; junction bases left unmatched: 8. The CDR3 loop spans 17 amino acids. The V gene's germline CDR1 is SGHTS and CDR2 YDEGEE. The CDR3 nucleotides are TGTGCCAGCAGCTCGGACAGGGTGGACGACTATAATTCACCCCTCCACTTT. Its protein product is CASSSDRVDDYNSPLHF.

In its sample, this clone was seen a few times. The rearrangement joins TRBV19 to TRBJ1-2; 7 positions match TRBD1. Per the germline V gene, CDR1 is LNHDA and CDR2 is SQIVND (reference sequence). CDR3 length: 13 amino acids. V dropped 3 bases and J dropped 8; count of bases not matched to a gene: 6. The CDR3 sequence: CASSIRQGLGYTF. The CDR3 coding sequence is TGTGCCAGTAGTATTAGACAGGGCCTGGGCTACACCTTC.

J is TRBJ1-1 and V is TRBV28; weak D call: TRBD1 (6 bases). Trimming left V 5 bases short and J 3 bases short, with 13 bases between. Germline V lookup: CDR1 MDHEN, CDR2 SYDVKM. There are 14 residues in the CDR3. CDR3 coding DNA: TGTGCCAGCAGTCTAGGGACACTCTACACTGAAGCTTTCTTT. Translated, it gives CASSLGTLYTEAFF.

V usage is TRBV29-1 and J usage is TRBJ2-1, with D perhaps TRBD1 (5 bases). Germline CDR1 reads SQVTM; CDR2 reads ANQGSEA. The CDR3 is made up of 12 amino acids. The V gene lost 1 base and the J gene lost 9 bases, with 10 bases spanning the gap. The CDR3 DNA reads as TGCAGCGTTGAAGGGAGCGACAGTGAGCAGTTCTTC. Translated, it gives CSVEGSDSEQFF.

CDR3 region: CASSAPWTSGSYEQYF. The CDR3 nucleotides are TGTGCCAGCAGCGCTCCCTGGACTAGCGGCTCCTACGAGCAGTACTTC. The chain uses TRBV7-9 and TRBJ2-7; 10 bases are a match to TRBD2. The CDR3 sequence is 16 residues long. J was trimmed by 0 bases and V by 5 bases; bases with no gene match: 7. Germline V gene lookup returns CDR1 SEHNR and CDR2 FQNEAQ (reference sequence). The full variable domain, in which reference TRBV7-9 and TRBJ2-7 provide the parts outside the CDR3, is DTGVSQNPRHKITKRGQNVTFRCDPISEHNRLYWYRQTLGQGPEFLTYFQNEAQLEKSRLLSDRFSAERPKGSFSTLEIQRTEQGDSAMYLCASSAPWTSGSYEQYFGPGTRLTVT.

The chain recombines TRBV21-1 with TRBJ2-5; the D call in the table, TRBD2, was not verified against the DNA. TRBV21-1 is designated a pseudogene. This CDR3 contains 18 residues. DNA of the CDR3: TGTGCCAGCAGCAAAGACGGCCGACTAGCGGGTCCCCAAGAGACCCAGTACTTC. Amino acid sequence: CASSKDGRLAGPQETQYF.

This CDR3 is CASSFRGPPYNEQFF. CDR3 nucleotides: TGTGCCAGCAGCTTTAGGGGCCCCCCCTACAATGAGCAGTTCTTC. The chain carries TRBV7-2 and TRBJ2-1; the D gene is possibly TRBD1 (5 bases). V shed 3 bases and J shed 2 bases, with 11 bases lying between them. The CDR3 consists of 15 residues. Germline V CDR1 and CDR2: SGHTA, FQGNSA. The complete variable domain, with remaining parts taken from reference TRBV7-2 and TRBJ2-1, reads GAGVSQSPSNKVTEKGKDVELRCDPISGHTALYWYRQSLGQGLEFLIYFQGNSAPDKSGLPSDRFSAERTGGSVSTLTIQRTQQEDSAVYLCASSFRGPPYNEQFFGPGTRLTVL.

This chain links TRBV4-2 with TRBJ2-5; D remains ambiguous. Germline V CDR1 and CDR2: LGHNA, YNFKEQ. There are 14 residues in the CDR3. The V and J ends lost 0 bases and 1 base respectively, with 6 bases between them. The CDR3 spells CASSQERFQETQYF. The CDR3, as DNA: TGTGCCAGCAGCCAAGAACGGTTCCAAGAGACCCAGTACTTC.

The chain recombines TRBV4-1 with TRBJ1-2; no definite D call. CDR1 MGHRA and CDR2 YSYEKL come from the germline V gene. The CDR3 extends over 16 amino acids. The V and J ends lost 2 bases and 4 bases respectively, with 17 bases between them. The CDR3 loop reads CASSQPTSGVPYGYTF. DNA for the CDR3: TGCGCCAGCAGCCAACCCACATCCGGGGTTCCCTATGGCTACACCTTC.

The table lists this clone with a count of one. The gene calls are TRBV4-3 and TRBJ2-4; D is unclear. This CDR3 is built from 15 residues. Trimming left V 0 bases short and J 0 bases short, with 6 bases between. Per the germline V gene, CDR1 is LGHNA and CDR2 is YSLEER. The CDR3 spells CASSQDSQAKNIQYF. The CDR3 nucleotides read TGCGCCAGCAGCCAAGACAGTCAAGCCAAAAACATTCAGTACTTC.

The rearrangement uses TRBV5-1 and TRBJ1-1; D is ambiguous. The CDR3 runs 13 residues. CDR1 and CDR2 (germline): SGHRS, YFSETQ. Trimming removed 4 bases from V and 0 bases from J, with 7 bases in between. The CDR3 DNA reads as TGCGCCAGCAGCCCAAACATGAACACTGAAGCTTTCTTT. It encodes CASSPNMNTEAFF.

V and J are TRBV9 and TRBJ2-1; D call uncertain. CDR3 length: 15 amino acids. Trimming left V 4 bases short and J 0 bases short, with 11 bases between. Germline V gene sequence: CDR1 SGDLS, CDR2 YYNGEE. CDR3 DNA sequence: TGTGCCAGCAGCAAAGATGGCCGCTCCTACAATGAGCAGTTCTTC. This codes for CASSKDGRSYNEQFF.

The CDR3 here is CASSQMDMVVYRNEQFF. Here the CDR3 DNA reads TGCGCCAGCAGCCAGATGGACATGGTAGTGTATCGGAATGAGCAGTTCTTC. V and J are TRBV4-1 and TRBJ2-1, with D perhaps TRBD1 (5 bases). The germline V gene encodes CDR1 MGHRA and CDR2 YSYEKL. The CDR3 consists of 17 residues. V was trimmed by 3 bases and J by 7 bases, leaving 22 bases between them.

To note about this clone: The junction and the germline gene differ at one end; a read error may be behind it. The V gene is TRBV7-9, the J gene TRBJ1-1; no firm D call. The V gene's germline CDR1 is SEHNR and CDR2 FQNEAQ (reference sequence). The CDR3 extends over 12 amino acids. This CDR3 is CSSSFRNTEAFF. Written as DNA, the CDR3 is TGTTCCAGCAGCTTTCGTAACACTGAAGCTTTCTTT. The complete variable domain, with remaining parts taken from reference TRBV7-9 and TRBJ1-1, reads DTGVSQNPRHKITKRGQNVTFRCDPISEHNRLYWYRQTLGQGPEFLTYFQNEAQLEKSRLLSDRFSAERPKGSFSTLEIQRTEQGDSAMYLCSSSFRNTEAFFGQGTRLTVV.

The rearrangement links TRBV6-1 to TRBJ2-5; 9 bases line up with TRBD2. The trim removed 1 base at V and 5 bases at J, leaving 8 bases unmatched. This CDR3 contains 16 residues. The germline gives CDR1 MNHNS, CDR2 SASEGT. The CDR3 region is CASSEGLVAGAETQYF. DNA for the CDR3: TGTGCCAGCAGTGAAGGGTTAGTAGCGGGGGCGGAGACCCAGTACTTC.

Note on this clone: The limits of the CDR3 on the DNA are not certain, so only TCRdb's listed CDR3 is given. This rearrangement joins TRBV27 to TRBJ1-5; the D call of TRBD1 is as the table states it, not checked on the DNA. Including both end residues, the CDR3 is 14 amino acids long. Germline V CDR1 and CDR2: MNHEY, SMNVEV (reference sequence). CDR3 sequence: CASSSSTEYQPQHF.

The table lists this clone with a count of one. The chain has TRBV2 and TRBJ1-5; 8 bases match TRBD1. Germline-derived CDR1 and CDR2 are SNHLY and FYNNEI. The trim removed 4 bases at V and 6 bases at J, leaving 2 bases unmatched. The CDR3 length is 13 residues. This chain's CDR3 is CASSVRGPQPQHF. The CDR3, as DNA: TGTGCCAGCAGTGTCAGGGGGCCTCAGCCCCAGCATTTT.